A single sample gave rise to the 24 T cell receptor beta chains below, sequenced in a study of blood T cell repertoires in COVID-19. The protocol was immunoSEQ multiplex PCR, while the TCRdb copy is restricted to in-frame clones and leaves out a portion. Here the sample spans about 180,000 clones, approximately 87% being singletons. Sequencing was done on a sample of peripheral blood. The receptor set was obtained from a person aged 70 to 80 with COVID-19, enrolled during active disease.

This rearrangement joins TRBV14 to TRBJ1-4; D ambiguous. CDR1 and CDR2 from the germline V gene are SGHDN and FVKESK. The CDR3 contains 16 residues. With 3 bases removed from V and 7 bases from J, the gap between germline ends came to 18 bases. The CDR3 protein is CASSHHRGTPGEKLFF. CDR3 sequence (DNA): TGTGCCAGCAGCCACCATCGGGGAACCCCAGGTGAAAAACTGTTTTTT.

The CDR3 DNA reads as TGTGCCAGCAGTTACAACGGAGGGCAAGAGACCCAGTACTTC. It is translated as CASSYNGGQETQYF. V is TRBV6-5 and J is TRBJ2-5; D is possibly TRBD2 (6 bases). Trimming removed 2 bases from V and 2 bases from J, with 9 bases in between. Germline CDR1 reads MNHEY; CDR2 reads SVGAGI. CDR3 length: 14 amino acids.

This rearrangement joins TRBV9 to TRBJ1-3, with 9 nucleotides matching TRBD1. The CDR3 covers 16 residues. V shed 1 base, J shed 3 bases, and the junction held 5 bases outside the gene matches. The germline CDR1 and CDR2 sequences are SGDLS and YYNGEE. The CDR3 sequence: CASSVTGQGSGNTIYF. The CDR3 nucleotides are TGTGCCAGCAGCGTAACAGGACAGGGGAGTGGAAACACCATATATTTT.

The genes are TRBV5-1 and TRBJ2-3, with TRBD1 matching 9 bases. Trimming cost V 1 base and J 1 base; bases outside gene matches: 4. This CDR3 spans 16 amino acids. Germline V gene sequence: CDR1 SGHRS, CDR2 YFSETQ. The CDR3 DNA sequence: TGCGCCAGCAGCTTGTTTTGGGACAGGGGCACAGATACGCAGTATTTT. This translates into CASSLFWDRGTDTQYF. The full variable domain, rest sourced from reference TRBV5-1 and TRBJ2-3, is KAGVTQTPRYLIKTRGQQVTLSCSPISGHRSVSWYQQTPGQGLQFLFEYFSETQRNKGNFPGRFSGRQFSNSRSEMNVSTLELGDSALYLCASSLFWDRGTDTQYFGPGTRLTVL.

The chain carries TRBV4-2 and TRBJ2-1; 8 nucleotides line up with TRBD2. The germline gives CDR1 LGHNA, CDR2 YNFKEQ. After removal of 0 bases from V and 0 bases from J, the junction contained 10 bases not matched to a gene. The CDR3 length is 19 residues. The chain's CDR3 is CASSQDPGGTRPSYNEQFF. CDR3 DNA sequence: TGTGCCAGCAGCCAAGATCCTGGGGGGACTAGGCCCTCCTACAATGAGCAGTTCTTC.

The chain employs TRBV11-2 and TRBJ1-1; D gene unclear. This CDR3 spans 14 amino acids. Trimming pared 2 bases from V and 2 bases from J, leaving 9 bases between. CDR1 is SGHAT, CDR2 FQNNGV, per germline. The CDR3 DNA follows: TGTGCCAGCAGCTTAAATATAGCAAACACTGAAGCTTTCTTT. It translates to CASSLNIANTEAFF. The variable domain in full, completed from reference TRBV11-2 and TRBJ1-1, reads EAGVAQSPRYKIIEKRQSVAFWCNPISGHATLYWYQQILGQGPKLLIQFQNNGVVDDSQLPKDRFSAERLKGVDSTLKIQPAKLEDSAVYLCASSLNIANTEAFFGQGTRLTVV.

This clone occurred a few times. The chain links TRBV28 to TRBJ1-2, with 7 positions matching TRBD1. The V segment lost 6 bases and the J segment 3 bases; nucleotides outside the gene matches: 7. This CDR3 region has 14 residues. Looked up from germline, CDR1 is MDHEN and CDR2 is SYDVKM. The CDR3 DNA is TGTGCCAGCAGAACCGGGACAGTGGACTATGGCTACACCTTC. Encoded protein: CASRTGTVDYGYTF.

The chain links TRBV4-1 to TRBJ1-4; 7 positions match TRBD1. The V gene's germline CDR1 is MGHRA and CDR2 YSYEKL. Trimming took 1 base from V and 7 from J; bases not matched to a gene: 12. CDR3 length: 17 residues. The CDR3 coding sequence is TGCGCCAGCAGCCAAGTTGAGACAGGGAATCCCGGTGAAAAACTGTTTTTT. Its protein is CASSQVETGNPGEKLFF.

The chain has TRBV9 and TRBJ2-2, with a possible D match to TRBD2 (6 bases). V was trimmed by 7 bases and J by 1 base, leaving 11 bases between them. The CDR3 extends over 14 amino acids. Germline V gene data show CDR1 as SGDLS and CDR2 as YYNGEE. The CDR3 spells CASGGTGNTGELFF. The CDR3 DNA reads TGTGCCAGCGGGGGGACGGGGAACACCGGGGAGCTGTTTTTT.

This clone is a singleton in its sample. J is TRBJ2-3 and V is TRBV6-2 or TRBV6-3; D gene unclear. Germline CDR1 MNHEY, CDR2 SVGEGT. The CDR3 is 13 residues long. V lost 0 bases and J lost 12, with 13 bases in between. CDR3 protein: CASSYSLPLFQYF. The CDR3 nucleotides read TGTGCCAGCAGTTACTCTCTACCTTTGTTTCAGTATTTT.

The V call is TRBV28, the J call TRBJ1-2; D uncertain. Looked up from germline, CDR1 is MDHEN and CDR2 is SYDVKM. Trimming stripped 2 bases from V and 8 bases from J, with 9 bases between. The CDR3 runs to 12 residues. CDR3 in amino acids: CASSLITRGYTF. CDR3 bases: TGTGCCAGCAGTTTAATTACAAGAGGCTACACCTTC.

The CDR3 loop reads CASSSGKQGMRNQPQHF. CDR3 bases: TGTGCCAGCAGCAGTGGGAAGCAGGGGATGCGCAATCAGCCCCAGCATTTT. This sequence joins TRBV21-1 and TRBJ1-5; TRBD1, the D gene given by the table, was not confirmed from the DNA. TRBV21-1 counts as a pseudogene. This CDR3 region has 17 residues.

The chain uses TRBV29-1 and TRBJ2-3; D might be TRBD2 (7 bases). Trimming cost V 2 bases and J 2 bases, with 11 bases left between them. Germline CDR1 reads SQVTM; CDR2 reads ANQGSEA. The CDR3 is 14 residues long. The CDR3 coding sequence is TGCAGCGTTGAAAAAGGGGGGGTCACAGATACGCAGTATTTT. Residues: CSVEKGGVTDTQYF.

The chain couples TRBV19 to TRBJ2-7, with a tentative D call TRBD1 (5 bases). Germline-derived CDR1 and CDR2 are LNHDA and SQIVND (reference sequence). The CDR3 covers 15 residues. Between the trimmed V and J ends, which lost 5 bases and 2 bases, there was a span of 16 bases. The CDR3, as DNA: TGTGCCAGTAGTCAGCAGGGCGGTAACCCCTACGAGCAGTACTTC. Amino acids: CASSQQGGNPYEQYF.

The rearrangement uses TRBV6-5 and TRBJ2-3; D ambiguous. With 0 bases removed from V and 1 base from J, the gap between germline ends came to 8 bases. There are 15 residues in the CDR3. Germline loops: CDR1 MNHEY, CDR2 SVGAGI. This CDR3 is CASSYSRVGTDTQYF. The CDR3 bases are TGTGCCAGCAGTTACTCACGGGTCGGCACAGATACGCAGTATTTT.

The chain carries TRBV19 and TRBJ2-7, with D possibly TRBD1 on 6 matching bases. CDR3 length: 19 amino acids. CDR1 and CDR2 from the germline V gene are LNHDA and SQIVND (reference sequence). Trimming took 6 bases from V and 6 from J, leaving 33 bases between them. In nucleotides, the CDR3 is TGTGCCAGTAGGCCCGAAGGGGAGCAGGGGCCCATCCTGAGGTGCGAGCAGTACTTC. Amino acid sequence: CASRPEGEQGPILRCEQYF.

The rearrangement uses TRBV9 and TRBJ2-7; TRBD1 is a possible D gene (6 bases). Deletions cut 4 bases from V and 5 bases from J, with 16 bases between. The CDR3 runs to 14 residues. Per germline, CDR1 SGDLS and CDR2 YYNGEE. This CDR3 reads CASSPQWGLDEQYF. In DNA form, the CDR3 reads TGTGCCAGCAGCCCTCAGTGGGGGCTCGACGAGCAGTACTTC.

The CDR3: CASSQDLVGGTEAFF. CDR3 sequence (DNA): TGTGCCAGCAGCCAAGATCTTGTAGGGGGCACTGAAGCTTTCTTT. The rearrangement links TRBV3-1 (or the pseudogene TRBV3-2) to TRBJ1-1; possibly TRBD1 for D (6 bases). Germline V gene data show CDR1 as LGHDT and CDR2 as YNNKEL (reference sequence). This CDR3 has 15 residues. Trimming took 0 bases from V and 4 from J, leaving 12 bases between them.

The chain has TRBV28 and TRBJ1-1; TRBD1 matches at 7 bases. CDR3 length: 15 amino acids. Trimming took 1 base from V and 1 from J; bases not matched to a gene: 3. Germline assignment: CDR1 MDHEN and CDR2 SYDVKM. The CDR3 reads CASSLYRGSNTEAFF. Here the CDR3 DNA reads TGTGCCAGCAGTTTATACAGGGGATCGAACACTGAAGCTTTCTTT.

This clone was counted once. The chain couples TRBV24-1 to TRBJ2-3, with D maybe TRBD2 (6 bases). CDR3 length: 15 residues. Deletions cut 0 bases from V and 3 bases from J, with 9 bases between. CDR1 and CDR2 from the germline V gene are KGHDR and SFDVKD. The CDR3 reads CATSDLTGGTDTQYF. The CDR3 DNA reads as TGTGCCACCAGTGATTTGACCGGGGGTACAGATACGCAGTATTTT.

This chain links TRBV30 with TRBJ2-1; 8 bases match TRBD2. Germline trimming cut 8 bases from V and 6 bases from J; bases unmatched to any gene: 18. The CDR3 is made up of 16 amino acids. Germline-derived CDR1 and CDR2 are GTSNPN and SVGIG (reference sequence). The CDR3 DNA reads as TGTGCCGGACGACCCCTAGGACTAGCCGGTTTCAATGAGCAGTTCTTC. Its translation: CAGRPLGLAGFNEQFF.

The chain employs TRBV7-8 and TRBJ1-6; D remains unclear. Germline CDR1 SGHVS, CDR2 FQNEAQ. Deletions cut 0 bases from V and 8 bases from J, with 5 bases between. This CDR3 comprises 13 residues. CDR3 DNA: TGTGCCAGCAGCTTAGCGCTAGATTCACCCCTCCACTTT. Residues: CASSLALDSPLHF.

For the CDR3, the DNA is TGTGCCACCAGTGATTTGCAGGTCCATGAGCAGTTCTTC. This codes for CATSDLQVHEQFF. J is TRBJ2-1 and V is TRBV24-1; no clear D. The germline V gene has CDR1 KGHDR and CDR2 SFDVKD. CDR3 size: 13 residues. V dropped 0 bases and J dropped 8 bases, with 7 bases sitting between them.

The chain uses TRBV28 and TRBJ2-7; 8 nucleotides agree with TRBD1. Germline loops: CDR1 MDHEN, CDR2 SYDVKM. CDR3 length: 15 residues. The V and J ends lost 6 bases and 4 bases, in that order; junction bases with no gene match: 11. The chain's CDR3 is CASRRPATGVYEQYF. CDR3 DNA sequence: TGTGCCAGCAGACGTCCGGCGACAGGGGTATACGAGCAGTACTTC. The whole variable domain, filled in from reference TRBV28 and TRBJ2-7, reads DVKVTQSSRYLVKRTGEKVFLECVQDMDHENMFWYRQDPGLGLRLIYFSYDVKMKEKGDIPEGYSVSREKKERFSLILESASTNQTSMYLCASRRPATGVYEQYFGPGTRLTVT.